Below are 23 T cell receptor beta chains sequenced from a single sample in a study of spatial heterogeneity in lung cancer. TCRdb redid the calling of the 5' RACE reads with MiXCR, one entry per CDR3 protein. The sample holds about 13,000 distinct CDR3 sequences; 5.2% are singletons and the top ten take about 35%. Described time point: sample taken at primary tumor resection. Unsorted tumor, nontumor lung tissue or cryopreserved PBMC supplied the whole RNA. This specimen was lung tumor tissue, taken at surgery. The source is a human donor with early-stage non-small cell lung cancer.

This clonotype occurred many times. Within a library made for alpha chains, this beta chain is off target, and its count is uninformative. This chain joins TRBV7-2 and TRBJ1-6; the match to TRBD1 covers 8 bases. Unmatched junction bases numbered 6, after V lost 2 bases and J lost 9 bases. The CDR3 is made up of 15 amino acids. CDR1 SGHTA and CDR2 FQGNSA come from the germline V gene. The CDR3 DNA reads TGTGCCAGCAGCTTAAAGACAGGGGATGGTTCACCCCTCCACTTT. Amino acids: CASSLKTGDGSPLHF.

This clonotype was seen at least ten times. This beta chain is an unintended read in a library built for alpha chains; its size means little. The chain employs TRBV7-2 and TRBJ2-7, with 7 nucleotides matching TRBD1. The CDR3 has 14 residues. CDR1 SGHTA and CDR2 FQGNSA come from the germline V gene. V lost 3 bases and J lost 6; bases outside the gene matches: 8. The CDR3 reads CASSFTGDGAEQYF. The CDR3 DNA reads TGTGCCAGCAGCTTCACAGGGGATGGGGCCGAGCAGTACTTC.

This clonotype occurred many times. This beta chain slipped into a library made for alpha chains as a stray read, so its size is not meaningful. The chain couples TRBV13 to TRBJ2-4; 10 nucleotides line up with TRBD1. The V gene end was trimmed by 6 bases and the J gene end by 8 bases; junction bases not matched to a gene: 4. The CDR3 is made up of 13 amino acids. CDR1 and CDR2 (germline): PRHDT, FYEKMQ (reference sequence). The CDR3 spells CASRPGTGDIQYF. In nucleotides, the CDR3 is TGTGCCAGCAGACCAGGGACAGGGGACATTCAGTACTTC.

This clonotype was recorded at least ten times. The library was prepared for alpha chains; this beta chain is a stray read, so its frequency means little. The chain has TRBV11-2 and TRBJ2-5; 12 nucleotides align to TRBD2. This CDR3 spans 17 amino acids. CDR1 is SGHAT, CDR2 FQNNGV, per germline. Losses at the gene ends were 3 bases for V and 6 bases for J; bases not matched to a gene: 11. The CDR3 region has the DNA TGTGCCAGCAGCTTCGCCTCTAGCGGGGGGGCCACGAAGACCCAGTACTTC. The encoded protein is CASSFASSGGATKTQYF. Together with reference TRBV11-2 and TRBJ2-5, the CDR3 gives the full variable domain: EAGVAQSPRYKIIEKRQSVAFWCNPISGHATLYWYQQILGQGPKLLIQFQNNGVVDDSQLPKDRFSAERLKGVDSTLKIQPAKLEDSAVYLCASSFASSGGATKTQYFGPGTRLLVL.

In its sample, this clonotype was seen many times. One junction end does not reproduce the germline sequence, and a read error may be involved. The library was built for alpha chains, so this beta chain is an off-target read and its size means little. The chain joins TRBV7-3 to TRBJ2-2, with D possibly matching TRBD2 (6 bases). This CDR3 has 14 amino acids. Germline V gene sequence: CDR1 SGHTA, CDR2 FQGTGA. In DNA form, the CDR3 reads TGTGCCAGCAGCTTACGGGGGTTCACCGGGGAGCCGTTTTTT. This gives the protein CASSLRGFTGEPFF.

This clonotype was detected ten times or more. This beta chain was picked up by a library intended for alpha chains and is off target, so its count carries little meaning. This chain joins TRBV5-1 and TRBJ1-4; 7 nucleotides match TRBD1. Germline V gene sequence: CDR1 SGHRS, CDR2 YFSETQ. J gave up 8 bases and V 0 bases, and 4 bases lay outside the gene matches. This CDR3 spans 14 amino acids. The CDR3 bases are TGCGCCAGCAGCTTGGGAGCAGGGGGGGAAAAACTGTTTTTT. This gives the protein CASSLGAGGEKLFF.

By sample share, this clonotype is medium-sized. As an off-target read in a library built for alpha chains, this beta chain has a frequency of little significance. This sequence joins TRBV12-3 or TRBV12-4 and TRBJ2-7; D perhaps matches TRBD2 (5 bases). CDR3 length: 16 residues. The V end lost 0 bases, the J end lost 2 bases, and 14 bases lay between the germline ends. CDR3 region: CASSLARGLDTYEQYF. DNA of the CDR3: TGTGCCAGCAGTTTAGCGCGCGGACTTGATACCTACGAGCAGTACTTC.

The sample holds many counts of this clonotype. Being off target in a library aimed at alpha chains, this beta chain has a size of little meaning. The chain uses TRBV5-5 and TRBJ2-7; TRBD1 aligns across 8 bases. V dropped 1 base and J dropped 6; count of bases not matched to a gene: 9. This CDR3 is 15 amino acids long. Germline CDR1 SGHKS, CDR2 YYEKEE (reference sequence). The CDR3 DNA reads TGTGCCAGCAGCTTGATATCACAGGGGGGAGTCGAGCAGTACGTC. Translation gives CASSLISQGGVEQYV.

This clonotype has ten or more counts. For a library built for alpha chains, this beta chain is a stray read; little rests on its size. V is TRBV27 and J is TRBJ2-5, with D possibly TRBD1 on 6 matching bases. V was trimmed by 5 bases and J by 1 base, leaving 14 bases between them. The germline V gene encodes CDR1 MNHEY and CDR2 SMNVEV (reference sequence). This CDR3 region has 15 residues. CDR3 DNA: TGTGCCAGCAGTCCCCTGAAGGGGGTCCAAGAGACCCAGTACTTC. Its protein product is CASSPLKGVQETQYF.

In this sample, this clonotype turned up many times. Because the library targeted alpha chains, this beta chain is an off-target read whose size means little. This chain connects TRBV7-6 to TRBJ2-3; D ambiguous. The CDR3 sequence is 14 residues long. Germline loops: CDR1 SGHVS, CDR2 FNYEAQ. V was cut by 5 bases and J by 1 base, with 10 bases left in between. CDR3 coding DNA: TGTGCCAGCAGCCTCCGGACCGGCACAGATACGCAGTATTTT. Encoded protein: CASSLRTGTDTQYF.

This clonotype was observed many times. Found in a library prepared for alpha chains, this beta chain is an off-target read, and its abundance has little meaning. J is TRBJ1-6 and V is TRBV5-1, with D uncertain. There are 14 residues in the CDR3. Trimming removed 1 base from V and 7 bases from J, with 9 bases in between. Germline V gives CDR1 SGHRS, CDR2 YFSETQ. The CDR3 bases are TGCGCCAGCAGCTTGAACATGGTGAATTCACCCCTCCACTTT. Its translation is CASSLNMVNSPLHF.

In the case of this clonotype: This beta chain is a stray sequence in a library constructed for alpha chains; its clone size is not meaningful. In nucleotides, the CDR3 is TGTGCCAGCAGCTTGCCCCTGACTAGCGGGTACAATGAGCAGTTCTTC. The encoded protein is CASSLPLTSGYNEQFF. V and J are TRBV7-8 and TRBJ2-1, with 10 positions matching TRBD2. Looked up from germline, CDR1 is SGHVS and CDR2 is FQNEAQ. There are 16 residues in the CDR3. V gave up 3 bases and J gave up 4 bases; unmatched junction bases: 6.

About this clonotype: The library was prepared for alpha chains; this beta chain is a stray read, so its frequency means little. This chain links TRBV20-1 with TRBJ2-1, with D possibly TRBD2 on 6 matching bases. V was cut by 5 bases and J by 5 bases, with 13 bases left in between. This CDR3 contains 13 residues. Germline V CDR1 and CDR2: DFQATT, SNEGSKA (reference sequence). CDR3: CSASRDWNNEQFF. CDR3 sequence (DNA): TGCAGTGCTTCCCGGGACTGGAACAATGAGCAGTTCTTC.

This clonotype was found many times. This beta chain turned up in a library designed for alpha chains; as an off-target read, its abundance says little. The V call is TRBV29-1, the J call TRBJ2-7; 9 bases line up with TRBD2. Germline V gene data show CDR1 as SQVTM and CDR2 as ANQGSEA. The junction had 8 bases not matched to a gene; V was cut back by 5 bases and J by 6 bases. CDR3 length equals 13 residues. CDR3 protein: CSVTGTSRREQYF. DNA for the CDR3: TGCAGCGTTACCGGGACTAGCAGACGCGAGCAGTACTTC.

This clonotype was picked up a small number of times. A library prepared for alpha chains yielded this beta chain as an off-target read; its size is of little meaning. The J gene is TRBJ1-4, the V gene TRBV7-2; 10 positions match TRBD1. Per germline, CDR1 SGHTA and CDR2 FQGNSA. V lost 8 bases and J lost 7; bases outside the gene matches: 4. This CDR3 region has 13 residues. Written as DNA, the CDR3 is TGTGCCAGCGGAGACAGGGGGCCTGAAAAACTGTTTTTT. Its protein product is CASGDRGPEKLFF.

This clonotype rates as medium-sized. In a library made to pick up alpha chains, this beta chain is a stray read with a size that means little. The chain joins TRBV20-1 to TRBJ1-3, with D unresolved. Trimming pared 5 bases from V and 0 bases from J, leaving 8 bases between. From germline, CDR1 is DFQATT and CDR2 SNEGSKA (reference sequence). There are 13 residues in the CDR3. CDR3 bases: TGCAGTGCTGTCCTCAGCTCTGGAAACACCATATATTTT. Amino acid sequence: CSAVLSSGNTIYF.

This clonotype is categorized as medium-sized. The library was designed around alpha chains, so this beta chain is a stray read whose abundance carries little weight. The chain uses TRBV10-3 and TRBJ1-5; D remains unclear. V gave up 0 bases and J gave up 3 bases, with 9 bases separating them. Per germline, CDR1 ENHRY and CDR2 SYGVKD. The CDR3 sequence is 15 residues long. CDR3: CAISESGGPNQPQHF. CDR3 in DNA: TGTGCCATCAGTGAGTCGGGCGGGCCCAATCAGCCCCAGCATTTT.

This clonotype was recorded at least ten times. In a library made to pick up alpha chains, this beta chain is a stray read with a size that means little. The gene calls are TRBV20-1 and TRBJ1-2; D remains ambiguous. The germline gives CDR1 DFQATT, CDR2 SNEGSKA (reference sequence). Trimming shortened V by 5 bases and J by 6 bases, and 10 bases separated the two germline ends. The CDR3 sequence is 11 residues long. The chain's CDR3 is CSAHRLDGYTF. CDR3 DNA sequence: TGCAGTGCTCACCGATTAGATGGCTACACCTTC.

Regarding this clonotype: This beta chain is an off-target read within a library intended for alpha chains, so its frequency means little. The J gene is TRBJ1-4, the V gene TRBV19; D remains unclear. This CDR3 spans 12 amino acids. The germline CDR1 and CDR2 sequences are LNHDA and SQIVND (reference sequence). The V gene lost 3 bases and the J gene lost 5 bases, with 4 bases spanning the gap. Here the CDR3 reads CASSIGNEKLFF. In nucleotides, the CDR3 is TGTGCCAGTAGTATCGGGAATGAAAAACTGTTTTTT.

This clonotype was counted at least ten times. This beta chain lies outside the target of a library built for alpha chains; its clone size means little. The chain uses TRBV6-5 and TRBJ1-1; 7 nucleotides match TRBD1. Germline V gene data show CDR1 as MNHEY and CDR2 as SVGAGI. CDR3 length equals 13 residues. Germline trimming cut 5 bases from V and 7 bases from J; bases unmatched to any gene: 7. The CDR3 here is CASSKDDRDEAFF. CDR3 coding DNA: TGTGCCAGCAGTAAGGACGACAGGGATGAAGCTTTCTTT.

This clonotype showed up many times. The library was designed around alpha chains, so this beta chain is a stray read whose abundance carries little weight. CDR3 sequence (DNA): TGCAGTGCTAGAGAGGGGGTTGTGAGATTTGAGCAGTTCTTC. This gives the protein CSAREGVVRFEQFF. The genes are TRBV20-1 and TRBJ2-1; D could derive from TRBD1 or TRBD2 (5 bases each). The CDR3 sequence is 14 residues long. Germline loops: CDR1 DFQATT, CDR2 SNEGSKA (reference sequence). Trimming took off 0 bases at V and 9 bases at J, with 15 bases between the two ends.

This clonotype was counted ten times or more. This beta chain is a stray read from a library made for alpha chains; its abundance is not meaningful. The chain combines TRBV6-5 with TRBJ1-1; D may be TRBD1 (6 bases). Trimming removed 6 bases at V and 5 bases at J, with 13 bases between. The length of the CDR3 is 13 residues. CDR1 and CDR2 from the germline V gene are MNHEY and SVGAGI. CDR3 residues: CASRETGKTEAFF. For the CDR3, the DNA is TGTGCCAGCAGAGAAACAGGGAAGACTGAAGCTTTCTTT.

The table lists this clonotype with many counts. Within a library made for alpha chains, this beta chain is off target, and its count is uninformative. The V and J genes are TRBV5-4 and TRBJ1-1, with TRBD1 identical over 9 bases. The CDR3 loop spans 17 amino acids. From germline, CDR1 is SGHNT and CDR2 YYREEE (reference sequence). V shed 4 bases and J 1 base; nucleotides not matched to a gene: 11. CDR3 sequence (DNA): TGTGCCAGCAGCCGGATTTTAACAGGGGGCGGGAACACTGAAGCTTTCTTT. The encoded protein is CASSRILTGGGNTEAFF. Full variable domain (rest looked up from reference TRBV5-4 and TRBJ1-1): ETGVTQSPTHLIKTRGQQVTLRCSSQSGHNTVSWYQQALGQGPQFIFQYYREEENGRGNFPPRFSGLQFPNYSSELNVNALELDDSALYLCASSRILTGGGNTEAFFGQGTRLTVV.